The rows below give T cell receptor beta chains drawn from one sample of a study of CD8 T cells in ankylosing spondylitis. TCRdb independently ran MiXCR on the 5' RACE reads; one entry per CDR3 protein. Of more than 500,000 distinct CDR3 sequences listed, roughly 5.2% are singletons. Sequenced: blood, either unsorted or a sorted T cell fraction (not recorded which). The receptors here all came from a male donor with ankylosing spondylitis. CDR3s include the opening cysteine and the closing phenylalanine or tryptophan. D genes are given only for firm matches. A clone size is listed for some rows: how often the clone was seen (once, few, many), or a class if it is expanded.

v_gene	j_gene	len	abundance	d_gene	CDR3aa	CDR3nt
TRBV20-1	TRBJ2-7	16	few	TRBD1	CSALLPGQGTDYEQYF	TGCAGTGCTTTACTTCCGGGACAGGGGACCGACTACGAGCAGTACTTC
TRBV7-3	TRBJ2-6	16	many	.	CASSDNLASGANVLTF	TGTGCCAGCAGCGACAATCTTGCCTCTGGGGCCAACGTCCTGACTTTC
TRBV5-5	TRBJ2-5	13	many	.	CASSHLAEETQYF	TGTGCCAGCAGCCATCTAGCAGAGGAGACCCAGTACTTC
TRBV6-1	TRBJ1-1	14	many	TRBD1	CASRQDRGRTEAFF	TGTGCCAGCAGACAAGACAGGGGGCGAACTGAAGCTTTCTTT
TRBV7-9	TRBJ2-2	13	many	.	CASRQTNTGELFF	TGTGCCAGCAGGCAGACGAACACCGGGGAGCTGTTTTTT
TRBV18	TRBJ2-2	16	.	.	CASSPHSPENTGELFF	TGTGCCAGCTCACCACATAGTCCAGAGAACACCGGGGAGCTGTTTTTT
TRBV6-1	TRBJ2-3	13	few	TRBD2	CAIKRGPGDTQYF	TGTGCCATTAAGCGGGGACCTGGGGATACGCAGTATTTT
TRBV7-2	TRBJ1-1	13	many	.	CASSLVTLPGAFF	TGTGCCAGCAGCTTAGTGACTCTCCCGGGGGCTTTCTTT
TRBV28	TRBJ2-7	14	many	.	CASSLVERVHEQYF	TGTGCCAGCAGTTTAGTCGAACGGGTCCACGAGCAGTACTTC
TRBV7-9	TRBJ1-4	15	many	.	CASSLWGTTNEKLFF	TGTGCCAGCAGCTTATGGGGTACAACTAATGAAAAACTGTTTTTT
TRBV10-3	TRBJ2-1	15	many	TRBD1	CAISENQGAVGEQFF	TGTGCCATCAGTGAGAACCAGGGGGCCGTAGGTGAGCAGTTCTTC
TRBV27	TRBJ2-7	13	few	.	CASSLGRRREQYF	TGTGCCAGCAGTCTAGGACGGCGCAGAGAGCAGTACTTC
TRBV20-1	TRBJ2-1	14	many	TRBD2	CSALRTSGSYEQFF	TGCAGTGCTTTAAGGACTAGCGGGAGCTATGAGCAGTTCTTC
TRBV15	TRBJ1-2	13	many	.	CATSSGLHYGYTF	TGTGCCACCAGCAGCGGGCTCCACTATGGCTACACCTTC
TRBV11-2	TRBJ2-1	14	.	.	CASSFSDTYNEQFF	TGTGCCAGCAGCTTTTCGGACACCTACAATGAGCAGTTCTTC
TRBV7-2	TRBJ2-1	15	many	.	CASSLAWGVTNEQFF	TGTGCCAGCAGCTTAGCTTGGGGGGTTACGAATGAGCAGTTCTTC